The source of this T cell receptor (beta chain) is a study of beta chain features in type 1 diabetes. Sorting based on CD45RO/CCR7/CD25/CD127/CD95/CD27 separated CD4+ naive, central memory, regulatory and stem cell-like memory cells. CDR1 SGDLS and CDR2 YYNGEE come from the germline V gene. The V gene end was trimmed by 5 bases and the J gene end by 2 bases; junction bases not matched to a gene: 8. The length of the CDR3 is 17 residues. This clone was recorded a few times. Reverse transcription of all isolated RNA meant that expressed TCRB transcripts were sequenced. Naive, central memory and regulatory T cell samples produced a mean of approximately 4 million reads. The protocol was immunoSEQ multiplex PCR, while the TCRdb copy is restricted to in-frame clones and leaves out a portion. This table has fewer than 350,000 clones, about 18% appearing once.

The chain recombines TRBV9 with TRBJ2-5; TRBD2 aligns across 14 bases. This receptor was taken from a woman between 18 and 29 years old in good health. Sequencing was performed on naive CD4+ T cells from blood. CDR3: CASSGGLAGVLQETQYF. The CDR3 bases are TGTGCCAGCAGTGGGGGACTAGCGGGGGTCCTGCAAGAGACCCAGTACTTC.